This T cell receptor (beta chain) was sequenced in a study of shared clonotypes between healthy human individuals. Turning to the study itself: Each donor's CD4 naive and CD4 memory cells filled three plates apiece, CD8 naive two, and CD8 memory one.

The test was conducted at deep level. Sequenced by immunoSEQ multiplex PCR; TCRdb stores in-frame clones only, minus some. This table holds hundreds of thousands of clones, less than 80% found once. CDR1 GTSNPN and CDR2 SVGIG come from the germline V gene (reference sequence). V gave up 0 bases and J gave up 8 bases, with 7 bases separating them. This CDR3 is 11 amino acids long. The TCR sequence derives from a woman in her 30s in good health. The chain employs TRBV30 and TRBJ1-2; D gene unclear. Sequenced sample: memory CD4+ T cells sorted from blood. Described subset: CD45RA-negative fraction. CDR3 region: CAWSVRRGYTF. In DNA, the CDR3 is TGTGCCTGGAGTGTACGACGGGGCTACACCTTC.